These 25 T cell receptor beta chains share one sample of origin, sequenced in a study of shared clonotypes between healthy human individuals. CD45RO-negative cells were positively selected for CCR7, leaving out terminally differentiated effector memory CD45RA+ cells. Here immunoSEQ multiplex PCR was the method, and the copy in TCRdb shows in-frame clones only, minus some. The table has millions of clones, over 85% seen once. The source material was naive CD8+ T cells sorted from blood. Receptor source: a man younger than 35 in good health.

The chain employs TRBV2 and TRBJ2-1; D not resolved. Germline CDR1 and CDR2: SNHLY and FYNNEI. This CDR3 has 13 amino acids. Deletions cut 3 bases from V and 8 bases from J, with 11 bases between. Written as DNA, the CDR3 is TGTGCCAGCAGTGAGGTGAAGGCCGATGAGCAGTTCTTC. It specifies CASSEVKADEQFF.

The V and J genes are TRBV5-1 and TRBJ2-1; 12 bases match TRBD2. The CDR3 spans 17 residues. Germline V gene lookup returns CDR1 SGHRS and CDR2 YFSETQ. V dropped 0 bases and J dropped 8; count of bases not matched to a gene: 9. In DNA, the CDR3 is TGCGCCAGCAGCTTGGGGGCGTGGACTAGCGGGATGGATGAGCAGTTCTTC. It yields the protein CASSLGAWTSGMDEQFF. The full variable domain, rest sourced from reference TRBV5-1 and TRBJ2-1, is KAGVTQTPRYLIKTRGQQVTLSCSPISGHRSVSWYQQTPGQGLQFLFEYFSETQRNKGNFPGRFSGRQFSNSRSEMNVSTLELGDSALYLCASSLGAWTSGMDEQFFGPGTRLTVL.

The chain couples TRBV5-6 to TRBJ2-7; no definite D call. This CDR3 has 14 residues. V lost 2 bases and J lost 9, with 18 bases in between. Germline-derived CDR1 and CDR2 are SGHDT and YYEEEE. The chain's CDR3 is CASSFEQSYGRQYF. Here the CDR3 DNA reads TGTGCCAGCAGCTTCGAACAGTCTTACGGCCGGCAGTACTTC.

The V gene is TRBV19, the J gene TRBJ1-1, with D tentatively TRBD1 (6 bases). Trimming removed 4 bases at V and 0 bases at J, with 21 bases between. Germline CDR1 is LNHDA and CDR2 is SQIVND (reference sequence). The CDR3 is 18 amino acids. CDR3 DNA sequence: TGTGCCAGTAGTACTACAGGGACATACGAAACCATGAACACTGAAGCTTTCTTT. Translated: CASSTTGTYETMNTEAFF. Together with reference TRBV19 and TRBJ1-1, the CDR3 gives the full variable domain: DGGITQSPKYLFRKEGQNVTLSCEQNLNHDAMYWYRQDPGQGLRLIYYSQIVNDFQKGDIAEGYSVSREKKESFPLTVTSAQKNPTAFYLCASSTTGTYETMNTEAFFGQGTRLTVV.

This sequence joins TRBV6-1 and TRBJ2-7; D possibly corresponds to TRBD2 (6 bases). This CDR3 has 14 amino acids. Deletions cut 2 bases from V and 3 bases from J, with 11 bases between. Germline V gene data show CDR1 as MNHNS and CDR2 as SASEGT. The CDR3 DNA sequence: TGTGCCAGCAGTGAATGGAGGGGATACTACGAGCAGTACTTC. Translated: CASSEWRGYYEQYF.

The chain links TRBV12-5 to TRBJ1-1, with a weak D call TRBD1 (6 bases). This CDR3 is 14 amino acids long. Germline V CDR1 and CDR2: LGHNT, FRNRAP. V was pared by 7 bases and J by 3 bases, with 15 bases between. CDR3 sequence (DNA): TGTGCTAGTGTCTCCCAGGGGTGGGACACTGAAGCTTTCTTT. Its protein is CASVSQGWDTEAFF.

The J gene is TRBJ2-1, the V gene TRBV5-1; TRBD2 might be the D (5 bases). Trimming removed 0 bases from V and 2 bases from J, with 12 bases in between. The CDR3 is made up of 16 amino acids. Germline V gene sequence: CDR1 SGHRS, CDR2 YFSETQ. This CDR3 is CASSLVTGRTYNEQFF. DNA of the CDR3: TGCGCCAGCAGCTTGGTCACGGGAAGGACCTACAATGAGCAGTTCTTC.

The V gene is TRBV29-1, the J gene TRBJ2-1; D is tentatively TRBD1 or TRBD2 (5 bases each). V lost 0 bases to trimming and J lost 0 bases, with 9 bases between them. The CDR3 covers 15 residues. Germline V lookup: CDR1 SQVTM, CDR2 ANQGSEA. The CDR3 loop is CSVEEKGTSYNEQFF. The DNA of the CDR3 is TGCAGCGTTGAAGAGAAAGGGACCTCCTACAATGAGCAGTTCTTC.

This clone was seen once. The J gene is TRBJ1-1, the V gene TRBV7-9; D may be TRBD1 (5 bases). Per the germline V gene, CDR1 is SEHNR and CDR2 is FQNEAQ (reference sequence). CDR3 size: 16 residues. V lost 5 bases, J lost 5 bases, and 21 bases lay in between. In DNA, the CDR3 is TGTGCCAGCAGCCCCTTCCCCGGGGACGAGGGGACTGAAGCTTTCTTT. It yields the protein CASSPFPGDEGTEAFF.

As regards this clone: The junction departs from the called germline gene at one end, perhaps through a read error. This chain connects TRBV5-8 to TRBJ1-6; D is uncertain. CDR1 and CDR2 (germline): SGHTS, YDEGEE. The CDR3 covers 9 residues. The CDR3 coding sequence is TGTGCCAGCAGCTGGACCGCAGACTTT. Its translation: CASSWTADF. Full variable domain (missing parts from reference TRBV5-8 and TRBJ1-6): EAGVTQSPTHLIKTRGQQATLRCSPISGHTSVYWYQQALGLGLQFLLWYDEGEERNRGNFPPRFSGRQFPNYSSELNVNALELEDSALYLCASSWTADFGNGTRLTVT.

The sample holds one count of this clone. The CDR3, as DNA: TGTGCCAGCAGTTACGGACAGGGGTGGGGCTACACCTTC. This codes for CASSYGQGWGYTF. The V and J genes are TRBV6-5 and TRBJ1-2, with 9 bases lining up with TRBD1. The length of the CDR3 is 13 residues. The germline gives CDR1 MNHEY, CDR2 SVGAGI. V shed 2 bases, J shed 8 bases, and the junction held 3 bases outside the gene matches.

The CDR3 sequence: CASSQAPQLPETQYF. CDR3 sequence (DNA): TGCGCCAGCAGCCAAGCGCCTCAGCTTCCCGAGACCCAGTACTTC. V and J are TRBV4-3 and TRBJ2-5; D remains ambiguous. V was cut by 1 base and J by 5 bases, with 14 bases left in between. CDR3 length: 15 residues. CDR1 is LGHNA, CDR2 YSLEER, per germline.

V usage is TRBV7-8 and J usage is TRBJ2-1; 9 bases agree with TRBD2. Trimming cost V 5 bases and J 8 bases; bases outside gene matches: 13. This CDR3 comprises 16 residues. Germline CDR1 is SGHVS and CDR2 is FQNEAQ. CDR3 amino acids: CASSQIAGDVGHEQFF. CDR3 in DNA: TGTGCCAGCAGCCAAATAGCGGGAGATGTTGGTCATGAGCAGTTCTTC.

This chain connects TRBV4-1 to TRBJ2-1; 9 bases fit TRBD1. The CDR3 is 17 residues long. CDR1 is MGHRA and CDR2 is YSYEKL in the germline V gene. Trimming at V came to 1 base and at J to 6 bases, leaving 10 bases not matched to a gene. The DNA of the CDR3 is TGCGCCAGCAGCCAAGGAACAGGGACAGGGCCTTTCAATGAGCAGTTCTTC. This sequence encodes CASSQGTGTGPFNEQFF.

This chain connects TRBV7-9 to TRBJ1-2, with 9 bases matching TRBD1. CDR1 and CDR2 (germline): SEHNR, FQNEAQ (reference sequence). This CDR3 spans 16 amino acids. Germline trimming cut 5 bases from V and 4 bases from J; bases unmatched to any gene: 11. The CDR3 loop is CASSLGAGTGTYGYTF. The DNA of the CDR3 is TGTGCCAGCAGCCTAGGGGCCGGGACAGGGACCTATGGCTACACCTTC.

This chain connects TRBV6-1 to TRBJ1-5; D may be TRBD1 (6 bases). The V gene's germline CDR1 is MNHNS and CDR2 SASEGT. Trimming pared 7 bases from V and 6 bases from J, leaving 16 bases between. This CDR3 is 14 amino acids long. The CDR3 DNA sequence: TGTGCCAGCAACAAAATAACAGGGATTCAGCCCCAGCATTTT. It encodes CASNKITGIQPQHF.

The rearrangement links TRBV5-6 to TRBJ1-5; D is uncertain. Germline V gives CDR1 SGHDT, CDR2 YYEEEE. The V gene lost 2 bases and the J gene lost 6 bases, with 6 bases spanning the gap. CDR3 length: 12 amino acids. The chain's CDR3 is CASSFYGQPQHF. The CDR3 bases are TGTGCCAGCAGCTTTTACGGTCAGCCCCAGCATTTT.

This sequence joins TRBV29-1 and TRBJ2-2; D uncertain. Trimming took 4 bases from V and 1 from J, leaving 7 bases between them. CDR3 length: 13 amino acids. Germline V gives CDR1 SQVTM, CDR2 ANQGSEA. The CDR3: CSVVPGNTGELFF. CDR3 nucleotides: TGCAGCGTTGTTCCAGGGAACACCGGGGAGCTGTTTTTT.

The chain joins TRBV10-3 to TRBJ1-2; D ambiguous. The V end was cut by 10 bases, the J end by 4 bases, with 25 bases between. The CDR3 length is 16 residues. Germline values: CDR1 ENHRY, CDR2 SYGVKD. The CDR3 DNA reads as TGTGCCACCCCTCTTGGGATAGGCGACGGCATCTATGGCTACACCTTC. It yields the protein CATPLGIGDGIYGYTF.

This sequence joins TRBV4-1 and TRBJ2-2; TRBD2 agrees at 13 bases. The length of the CDR3 is 19 residues. V shed 1 base and J 3 bases; nucleotides not matched to a gene: 8. Looked up from germline, CDR1 is MGHRA and CDR2 is YSYEKL. CDR3 sequence reads: CASSQAELAGGYDTGELFF. In nucleotides, the CDR3 is TGCGCCAGCAGCCAAGCGGAACTAGCGGGGGGGTACGACACCGGGGAGCTGTTTTTT.

This clone has just one count. The rearrangement links TRBV5-4 to TRBJ2-5; perhaps D is TRBD1 or TRBD2 (5 bases each). Deletions cut 0 bases from V and 2 bases from J, with 11 bases between. Germline-derived CDR1 and CDR2 are SGHNT and YYREEE (reference sequence). This CDR3 is built from 15 residues. The CDR3 sequence: CASSLGDAHQETQYF. CDR3 in DNA: TGTGCCAGCAGCTTGGGGGACGCCCATCAAGAGACCCAGTACTTC.

This chain connects TRBV9 to TRBJ1-1; D is ambiguous. Germline CDR1 and CDR2: SGDLS and YYNGEE. The CDR3 spans 13 residues. V shed 0 bases and J shed 3 bases, with 6 bases lying between them. The CDR3 loop is CASSVATDTEAFF. CDR3 in DNA: TGTGCCAGCAGCGTAGCTACGGACACTGAAGCTTTCTTT. Supplemented by reference TRBV9 and TRBJ1-1, the full variable domain reads DSGVTQTPKHLITATGQRVTLRCSPRSGDLSVYWYQQSLDQGLQFLIQYYNGEERAKGNILERFSAQQFPDLHSELNLSSLELGDSALYFCASSVATDTEAFFGQGTRLTVV.

A note on this clone: Additional DNA sequences in this sample encode the identical CDR3. This chain joins TRBV30 and TRBJ2-1; a possible D gene is TRBD2 (5 bases). V was pared by 0 bases and J by 0 bases, with 9 bases between. The length of the CDR3 is 15 residues. Per the germline V gene, CDR1 is GTSNPN and CDR2 is SVGIG (reference sequence). CDR3 region: CAWSVRGSSYNEQFF. As DNA, the CDR3 is TGTGCCTGGAGTGTACGTGGGAGCTCCTACAATGAGCAGTTCTTC.

This clone was seen just once. The chain uses TRBV7-9 and TRBJ2-3; D unclear. Germline-derived CDR1 and CDR2 are SEHNR and FQNEAQ (reference sequence). The CDR3 sequence is 13 residues long. The ends were cut back, 3 bases at V and 6 bases at J, with 10 bases in the middle. CDR3 sequence: CASSLSAVDTQYF. The CDR3 nucleotides are TGTGCCAGCAGCTTGAGCGCAGTGGATACGCAGTATTTT.

The V and J genes are TRBV6-1 and TRBJ1-3, with D possibly being TRBD1 (6 bases). Germline V lookup: CDR1 MNHNS, CDR2 SASEGT. The length of the CDR3 is 18 residues. The V end was cut by 1 base, the J end by 0 bases, with 16 bases between. The CDR3 protein is CASSEEPAGVISGNTIYF. CDR3 sequence (DNA): TGTGCCAGCAGTGAAGAACCTGCAGGGGTCATCTCTGGAAACACCATATATTTT.